This is a list of T cell receptor beta chains from one sample in a study of cytomegalovirus exposure and HLA in healthy donors. Assay: immunoSEQ multiplex PCR; the TCRdb copy retains only in-frame clones and omits some. Of roughly 180,000 clones detected, more than 70% appear once; the ten largest clones hold under 1.1%. The material sequenced was PBMCs. Receptor source: a man under 40 in good health and CMV-seronegative. The CDR3 runs from the conserved cysteine through the conserved F or W. Each record gives: J gene, clone size, V gene, D gene, CDR3 protein, CDR3 DNA. The D gene is left open where the match is weak. Clone size is not always given. Where it is, it says once, few, many or a class for expanded clones.

J: TRBJ2-2; size: once; V: TRBV5-1; D: TRBD2; CDR3: CASSPGTSAPNTGELFF; DNA: TGCGCCAGCAGCCCCGGGACTAGCGCCCCGAACACCGGGGAGCTGTTTTTT
J: TRBJ2-7; size: -; V: TRBV6-5; D: -; CDR3: CASSYSVGGGYEQYF; DNA: TGTGCCAGCAGTTACTCAGTGGGGGGAGGTTACGAGCAGTACTTC
J: TRBJ2-1; size: -; V: TRBV5-4; D: TRBD2; CDR3: CASSPSRTSGSNEQFF; DNA: TGTGCCAGCAGCCCCTCTAGGACTAGCGGGAGCAATGAGCAGTTCTTC
J: TRBJ1-5; size: once; V: TRBV5-5; D: -; CDR3: CASSLAYGYNQPQHF; DNA: TGTGCCAGCAGCTTGGCGTACGGGTACAATCAGCCCCAGCATTTT
J: TRBJ2-7; size: -; V: TRBV7-9; D: TRBD1; CDR3: CSSSLEQGAREQYF; DNA: TGTTCCAGCAGCTTAGAGCAGGGGGCGCGAGAGCAGTACTTC
J: TRBJ1-3; size: -; V: TRBV10-3; D: -; CDR3: CAIGGPQTSSGNTIYF; DNA: TGTGCCATCGGTGGGCCCCAGACTTCCTCTGGAAACACCATATATTTT
J: TRBJ1-4; size: -; V: TRBV2; D: TRBD1; CDR3: CASSEGSGTVNEKLFF; DNA: TGTGCCAGCAGTGAAGGTTCCGGGACAGTAAATGAAAAACTGTTTTTT
J: TRBJ1-2; size: -; V: TRBV5-4; D: TRBD1; CDR3: CASTLQGAGYGYTF; DNA: TGTGCCAGCACCCTACAGGGGGCAGGGTATGGCTACACCTTC
J: TRBJ1-1; size: -; V: TRBV19; D: -; CDR3: CASSRRSGGSMYTEAFF; DNA: TGTGCCAGTAGTCGCCGGAGTGGGGGCAGCATGTACACTGAAGCTTTCTTT
J: TRBJ2-7; size: -; V: TRBV19; D: -; CDR3: CASSIKPVHEQYF; DNA: TGTGCCAGTAGTATTAAACCGGTCCACGAGCAGTACTTC
J: TRBJ1-1; size: -; V: TRBV30; D: -; CDR3: CALRRGGTEAFF; DNA: TGTGCCTTAAGGCGGGGAGGCACTGAAGCTTTCTTT
J: TRBJ2-1; size: -; V: TRBV2; D: TRBD2; CDR3: CASNPGTSGVLRNEQFF; DNA: TGTGCCAGCAATCCGGGTACTAGCGGGGTCCTACGCAATGAGCAGTTCTTC
J: TRBJ2-1; size: -; V: TRBV18; D: -; CDR3: CASSLRNGGTYNEQFF; DNA: TGTGCCAGCTCACTCCGGAATGGCGGCACATACAATGAGCAGTTCTTC
J: TRBJ1-6; size: -; V: TRBV7-9; D: -; CDR3: CASSSFGGRHNSPLHF; DNA: TGTGCCAGCAGCTCGTTTGGGGGCCGTCATAATTCACCCCTCCACTTT
J: TRBJ2-1; size: -; V: TRBV10-3; D: -; CDR3: CAISGGREQFF; DNA: TGTGCCATCTCCGGCGGGCGGGAGCAGTTCTTC
J: TRBJ1-4; size: -; V: TRBV7-6; D: -; CDR3: CASSLVEGEKLFF; DNA: TGTGCCAGCAGTTTAGTTGAGGGTGAAAAACTGTTTTTT
J: TRBJ2-2; size: -; V: TRBV5-1; D: -; CDR3: CASSLVGATGELFF; DNA: TGCGCCAGCAGCTTGGTAGGGGCCACCGGGGAGCTGTTTTTT
J: TRBJ2-5; size: -; V: TRBV7-6; D: TRBD1; CDR3: CASRAGTAIQETQYF; DNA: TGTGCCAGCAGGGCCGGGACAGCAATACAAGAGACCCAGTACTTC
J: TRBJ2-3; size: -; V: TRBV5-4; D: -; CDR3: CASSSPGTDTQYF; DNA: TGTGCCAGCAGCTCGCCAGGTACAGATACGCAGTATTTT
J: TRBJ1-1; size: -; V: TRBV11-1; D: -; CDR3: CASSLVGQNTEAFF; DNA: TGTGCCAGCAGCTTAGTAGGACAGAACACTGAAGCTTTCTTT
J: TRBJ2-7; size: -; V: TRBV5-5; D: -; CDR3: CASSSAGYEQYF; DNA: TGTGCCAGCAGCTCGGCGGGTTACGAGCAGTACTTC
J: TRBJ1-6; size: once; V: TRBV5-6; D: TRBD1; CDR3: CASSLDRGSYGSPLHF; DNA: TGTGCCAGCAGCCTAGACAGGGGGTCTTACGGTTCACCCCTCCACTTT
J: TRBJ1-2; size: -; V: TRBV7-2; D: -; CDR3: CASSLAWGGLGYTF; DNA: TGTGCCAGCAGCTTAGCGTGGGGAGGGCTCGGCTACACCTTC
J: TRBJ1-2; size: -; V: TRBV5-4; D: TRBD1; CDR3: CASRAGQGVNYGYTF; DNA: TGTGCCAGCAGAGCCGGACAGGGAGTGAACTATGGCTACACCTTC
J: TRBJ2-7; size: -; V: TRBV6-5; D: -; CDR3: CASSGLYEQYF; DNA: TGTGCCAGCAGTGGCCTTTACGAGCAGTACTTC
J: TRBJ1-5; size: -; V: TRBV21-1; D: -; CDR3: CASSRWTGDSNQPQHF; DNA: TGTGCCAGCAGCCGTTGGACAGGGGATAGCAATCAGCCCCAGCATTTT
J: TRBJ2-4; size: -; V: TRBV5-1; D: TRBD2; CDR3: CASSPGIAGGKAKNIQYF; DNA: TGCGCCAGCAGCCCGGGTATTGCGGGAGGTAAAGCCAAAAACATTCAGTACTTC
J: TRBJ2-7; size: -; V: TRBV6-1; D: TRBD1; CDR3: CASSRTGLHEQYF; DNA: TGTGCCAGCAGTCGGACAGGCCTCCACGAGCAGTACTTC
J: TRBJ1-4; size: -; V: TRBV4-1; D: -; CDR3: CASSQEGRGATNEKLFF; DNA: TGCGCCAGCAGCCAAGAGGGCCGTGGGGCGACTAATGAAAAACTGTTTTTT
J: TRBJ2-5; size: once; V: TRBV28; D: -; CDR3: CASTGQYQETQYF; DNA: TGTGCCAGCACCGGACAGTACCAAGAGACCCAGTACTTC
J: TRBJ1-6; size: once; V: TRBV11-2; D: -; CDR3: CASSPRRVDSPLHF; DNA: TGTGCCAGCAGCCCCCGGAGGGTCGATTCACCCCTCCACTTT
J: TRBJ2-6; size: few; V: TRBV4-2; D: -; CDR3: CASSRGGTGANVLTF; DNA: TGTGCCAGCAGCCGTGGGGGGACTGGGGCCAACGTCCTGACTTTC
J: TRBJ1-2; size: -; V: TRBV6-7; D: TRBD1; CDR3: CASSADRGRTYGYTF; DNA: TGTGCCAGCAGTGCAGACAGGGGGCGGACCTATGGCTACACCTTC
J: TRBJ1-5; size: few; V: TRBV4-2; D: -; CDR3: CASSQGRDQPQHF; DNA: TGTGCCAGCAGCCAAGGGAGGGATCAGCCCCAGCATTTT
J: TRBJ2-7; size: -; V: TRBV28; D: -; CDR3: CASSFEQDNYEQYF; DNA: TGTGCCAGCAGTTTTGAGCAGGATAATTACGAGCAGTACTTC
J: TRBJ1-1; size: -; V: TRBV29-1; D: -; CDR3: CSVTPRGDFNTEAFF; DNA: TGCAGCGTTACCCCCCGGGGAGATTTCAACACTGAAGCTTTCTTT
J: TRBJ2-6; size: once; V: TRBV6-1; D: -; CDR3: CASSATGGANVLTF; DNA: TGTGCCAGCAGTGCGACGGGTGGGGCCAACGTCCTGACTTTC
J: TRBJ2-3; size: -; V: TRBV11-2; D: -; CDR3: CASSLRGFTDTQYF; DNA: TGTGCCAGCAGCTTACGGGGGTTCACAGATACGCAGTATTTT
J: TRBJ1-5; size: -; V: TRBV2; D: -; CDR3: CASSEDLPQPQHF; DNA: TGTGCCAGCAGTGAAGATCTCCCTCAGCCCCAGCATTTT
J: TRBJ2-7; size: few; V: TRBV5-1; D: -; CDR3: CASSLDGRGLEEQYF; DNA: TGCGCCAGCAGCTTGGACGGGAGGGGGCTTGAGGAGCAGTACTTC
J: TRBJ2-7; size: -; V: TRBV27; D: TRBD1; CDR3: CASSVTGRHEQYF; DNA: TGTGCCAGCAGCGTGACAGGGCGCCACGAGCAGTACTTC
J: TRBJ1-2; size: -; V: TRBV5-1; D: -; CDR3: CASRAGTNYGYTF; DNA: TGCGCCAGCAGGGCAGGGACTAACTATGGCTACACCTTC
J: TRBJ2-3; size: -; V: TRBV15; D: -; CDR3: CATRDYTDTQYF; DNA: TGTGCCACCAGGGACTACACAGATACGCAGTATTTT
J: TRBJ2-2; size: once; V: TRBV27; D: -; CDR3: CASRLTGELFF; DNA: TGTGCCAGCAGACTCACCGGGGAGCTGTTTTTT
J: TRBJ2-1; size: -; V: TRBV7-3; D: -; CDR3: CASSPTFGEQFF; DNA: TGTGCCAGCAGCCCAACTTTCGGGGAGCAGTTCTTC
J: TRBJ2-2; size: -; V: TRBV13; D: -; CDR3: CASSFSDAGDTGELFF; DNA: TGTGCCAGCAGCTTTTCGGACGCCGGGGACACCGGGGAGCTGTTTTTT
J: TRBJ2-3; size: -; V: TRBV2; D: TRBD2; CDR3: CASRLAGTTDTQYF; DNA: TGTGCCAGCAGACTAGCGGGCACCACAGATACGCAGTATTTT
J: TRBJ1-6; size: -; V: TRBV19; D: TRBD1; CDR3: CASSILWTGGSYNSPLHF; DNA: TGTGCCAGTAGTATACTGTGGACAGGGGGCTCTTATAATTCACCCCTCCACTTT
J: TRBJ2-2; size: -; V: TRBV19; D: -; CDR3: CASKPGSNTGELFF; DNA: TGTGCCAGTAAGCCCGGGTCTAACACCGGGGAGCTGTTTTTT
J: TRBJ1-5; size: few; V: TRBV4-1; D: -; CDR3: CASGKAGGANQPQHF; DNA: TGCGCCAGCGGAAAAGCTGGGGGGGCGAACCAGCCCCAGCATTTT
J: TRBJ1-2; size: -; V: TRBV5-1; D: -; CDR3: CASSLLGGGDYGYTF; DNA: TGCGCCAGCAGCTTGCTAGGGGGGGGAGACTATGGCTACACCTTC
J: TRBJ1-3; size: -; V: TRBV5-4; D: -; CDR3: CASSRDTSSGNTIYF; DNA: TGTGCCAGCAGCCGGGACACGAGCTCTGGAAACACCATATATTTT
J: TRBJ2-7; size: -; V: TRBV4-3; D: TRBD2; CDR3: CASSRTSGISYEQYF; DNA: TGCGCCAGCAGCCGGACTAGCGGGATCTCCTACGAGCAGTACTTC
J: TRBJ2-7; size: -; V: TRBV27; D: TRBD1; CDR3: CASKPRQGPYEQYF; DNA: TGTGCCAGCAAACCCCGACAGGGGCCCTACGAGCAGTACTTC
J: TRBJ2-7; size: -; V: TRBV2; D: -; CDR3: CASSWRRMPYEQYF; DNA: TGTGCCAGCAGCTGGAGGCGGATGCCCTACGAGCAGTACTTC